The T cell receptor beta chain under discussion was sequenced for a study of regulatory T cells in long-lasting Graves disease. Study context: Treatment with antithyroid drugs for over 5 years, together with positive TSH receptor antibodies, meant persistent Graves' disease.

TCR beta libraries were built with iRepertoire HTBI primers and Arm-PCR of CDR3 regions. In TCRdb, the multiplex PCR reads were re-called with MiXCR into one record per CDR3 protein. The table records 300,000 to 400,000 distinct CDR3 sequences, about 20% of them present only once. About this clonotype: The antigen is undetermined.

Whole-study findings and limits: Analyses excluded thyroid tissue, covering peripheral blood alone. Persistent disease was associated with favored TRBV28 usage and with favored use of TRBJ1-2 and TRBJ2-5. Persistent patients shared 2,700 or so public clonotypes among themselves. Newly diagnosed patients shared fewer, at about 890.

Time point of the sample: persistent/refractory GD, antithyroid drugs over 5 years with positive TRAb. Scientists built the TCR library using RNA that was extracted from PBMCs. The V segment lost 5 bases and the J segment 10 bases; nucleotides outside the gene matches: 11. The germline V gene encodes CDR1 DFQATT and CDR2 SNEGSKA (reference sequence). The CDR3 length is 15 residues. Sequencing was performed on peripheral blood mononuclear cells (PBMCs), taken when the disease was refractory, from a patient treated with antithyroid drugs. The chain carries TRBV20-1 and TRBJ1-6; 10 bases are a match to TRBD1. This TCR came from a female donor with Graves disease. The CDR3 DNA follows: TGCAGTGCTCCGACCGGGACAGGGGAATACTCACCCCTCCACTTT. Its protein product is CSAPTGTGEYSPLHF.